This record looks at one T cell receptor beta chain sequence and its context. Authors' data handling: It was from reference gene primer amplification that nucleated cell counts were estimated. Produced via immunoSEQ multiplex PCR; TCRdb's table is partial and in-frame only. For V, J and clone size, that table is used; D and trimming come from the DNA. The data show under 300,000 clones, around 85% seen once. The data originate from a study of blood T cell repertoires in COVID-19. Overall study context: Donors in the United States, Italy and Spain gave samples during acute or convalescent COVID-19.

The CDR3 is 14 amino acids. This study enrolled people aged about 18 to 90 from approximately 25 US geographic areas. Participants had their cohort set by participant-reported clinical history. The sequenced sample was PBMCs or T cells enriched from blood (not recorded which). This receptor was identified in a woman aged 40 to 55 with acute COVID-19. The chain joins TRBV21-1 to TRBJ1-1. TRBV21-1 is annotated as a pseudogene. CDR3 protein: CASSKRVRNTEAFF. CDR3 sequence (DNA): TGTGCCAGCAGCAAACGCGTCCGGAACACTGAAGCTTTCTTT.